The source of this TCR beta chain is a study of blood T cell repertoires in COVID-19. Across the whole study: PBMCs, B-cell-depleted T cells, or T cells were the source of the cDNA or gDNA that made up the material.

Original processing notes: Amplified reference gene primers provided the basis for estimating nucleated cell counts. Sequenced by immunoSEQ multiplex PCR; TCRdb stores in-frame clones only, minus some. V and J calls and clone size come straight from that table; D and trimming were deduced from the DNA. The table has 100,000 or so clones, about 91% seen once. Trimming removed 3 bases at V and 4 bases at J, with 9 bases between. The CDR3 is made up of 13 amino acids. CDR1 and CDR2 (germline): LNHDA, SQIVND (reference sequence). The rearrangement joins TRBV19 to TRBJ1-1; no clear D. Material for sequencing was peripheral blood. The TCR sequence derives from a man in his fifties with acute or convalescent COVID-19. Here the CDR3 reads CASSIVGPTEAFF. For the CDR3, the DNA is TGTGCCAGTAGTATCGTTGGGCCCACTGAAGCTTTCTTT.